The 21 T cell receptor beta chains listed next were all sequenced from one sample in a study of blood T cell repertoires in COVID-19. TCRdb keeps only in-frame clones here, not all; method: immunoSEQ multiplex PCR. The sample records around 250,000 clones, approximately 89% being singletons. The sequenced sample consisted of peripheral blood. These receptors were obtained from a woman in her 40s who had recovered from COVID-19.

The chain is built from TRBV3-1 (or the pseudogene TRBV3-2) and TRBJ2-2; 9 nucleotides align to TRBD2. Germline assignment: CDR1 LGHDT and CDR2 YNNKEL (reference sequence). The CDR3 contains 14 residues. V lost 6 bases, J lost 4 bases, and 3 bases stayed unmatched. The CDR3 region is CASRLGLATGELFF. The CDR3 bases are TGTGCCAGCAGACTGGGACTAGCCACCGGGGAGCTGTTTTTT.

Here the CDR3 DNA reads TGTGCCAGCAGCGTAGTTTCAAGGGGCACTGAAGCTTTCTTT. This translates into CASSVVSRGTEAFF. The genes are TRBV9 and TRBJ1-1; possible D gene TRBD1, 5 bases. CDR3 length: 14 residues. Trimming removed 0 bases from V and 4 bases from J, with 10 bases in between. Germline lookup yields CDR1 SGDLS and CDR2 YYNGEE.

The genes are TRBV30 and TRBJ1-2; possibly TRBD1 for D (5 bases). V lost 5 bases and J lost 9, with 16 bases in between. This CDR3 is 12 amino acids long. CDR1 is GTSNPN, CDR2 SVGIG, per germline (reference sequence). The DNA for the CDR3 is TGTGCCTGGGGGTCCGGGGGAGGTAGCTACACCTTC. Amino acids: CAWGSGGGSYTF.

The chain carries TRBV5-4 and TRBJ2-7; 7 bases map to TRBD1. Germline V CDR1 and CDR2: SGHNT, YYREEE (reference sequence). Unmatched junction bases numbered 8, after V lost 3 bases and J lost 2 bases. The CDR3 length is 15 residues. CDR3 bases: TGTGCCAGCAGCTGGGAACAGGGGAACGCCTACGAGCAGTACTTC. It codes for CASSWEQGNAYEQYF.

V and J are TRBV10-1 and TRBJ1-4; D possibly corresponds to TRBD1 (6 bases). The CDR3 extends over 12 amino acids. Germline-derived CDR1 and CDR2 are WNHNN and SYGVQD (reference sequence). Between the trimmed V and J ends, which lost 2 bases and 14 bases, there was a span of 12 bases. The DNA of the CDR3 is TGCGCCAGCAGTGAGGGGTCAGGGGCCCTGTTTTTT. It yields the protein CASSEGSGALFF.

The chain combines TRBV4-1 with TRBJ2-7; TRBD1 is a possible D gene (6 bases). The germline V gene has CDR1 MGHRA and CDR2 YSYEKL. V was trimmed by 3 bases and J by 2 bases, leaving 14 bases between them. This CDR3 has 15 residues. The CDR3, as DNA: TGCGCCAGCAGCCACACCGGGACAACTGCCTACGAGCAGTACTTC. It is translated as CASSHTGTTAYEQYF.

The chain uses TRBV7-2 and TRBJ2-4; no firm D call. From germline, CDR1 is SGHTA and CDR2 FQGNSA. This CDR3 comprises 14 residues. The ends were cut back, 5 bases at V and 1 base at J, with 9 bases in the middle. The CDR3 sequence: CASSPTYAKNIQYF. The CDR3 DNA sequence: TGTGCCAGCAGCCCTACTTACGCCAAAAACATTCAGTACTTC. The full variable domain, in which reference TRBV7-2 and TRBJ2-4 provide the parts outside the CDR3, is GAGVSQSPSNKVTEKGKDVELRCDPISGHTALYWYRQSLGQGLEFLIYFQGNSAPDKSGLPSDRFSAERTGGSVSTLTIQRTQQEDSAVYLCASSPTYAKNIQYFGAGTRLSVL.

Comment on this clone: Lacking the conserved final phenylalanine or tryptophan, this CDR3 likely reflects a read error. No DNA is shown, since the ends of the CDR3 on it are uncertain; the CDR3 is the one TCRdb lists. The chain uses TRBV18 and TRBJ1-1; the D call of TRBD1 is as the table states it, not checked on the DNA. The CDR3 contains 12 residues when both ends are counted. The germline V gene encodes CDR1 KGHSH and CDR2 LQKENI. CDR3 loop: CASSSNSLDTRS.

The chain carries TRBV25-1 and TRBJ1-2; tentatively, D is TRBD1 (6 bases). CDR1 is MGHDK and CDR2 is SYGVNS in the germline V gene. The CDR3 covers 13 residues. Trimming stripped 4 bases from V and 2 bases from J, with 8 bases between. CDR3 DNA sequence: TGTGCCAGCAGTGCCGGACAGAACTATGGCTACACCTTC. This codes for CASSAGQNYGYTF.

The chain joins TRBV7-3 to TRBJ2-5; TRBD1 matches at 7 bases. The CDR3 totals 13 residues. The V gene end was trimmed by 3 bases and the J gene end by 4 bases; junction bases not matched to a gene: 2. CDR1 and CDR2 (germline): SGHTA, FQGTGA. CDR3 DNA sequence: TGTGCCAGCAGCTTCCGACAGGGAGAGACCCAGTACTTC. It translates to CASSFRQGETQYF.

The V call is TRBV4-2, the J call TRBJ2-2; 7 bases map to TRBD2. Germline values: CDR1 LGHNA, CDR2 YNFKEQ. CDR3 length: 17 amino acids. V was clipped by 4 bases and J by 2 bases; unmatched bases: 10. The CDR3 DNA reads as TGTGCCAGCAGCCTGAGCGGGGCGGGGCAAAACACCGGGGAGCTGTTTTTT. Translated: CASSLSGAGQNTGELFF.

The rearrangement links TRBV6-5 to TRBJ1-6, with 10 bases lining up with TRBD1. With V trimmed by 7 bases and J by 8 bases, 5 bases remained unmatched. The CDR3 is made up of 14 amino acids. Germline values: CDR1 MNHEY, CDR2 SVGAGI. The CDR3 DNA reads TGTGCCAGCATCTTCGACAGGGGGCATTCACCCCTCCACTTT. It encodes CASIFDRGHSPLHF.

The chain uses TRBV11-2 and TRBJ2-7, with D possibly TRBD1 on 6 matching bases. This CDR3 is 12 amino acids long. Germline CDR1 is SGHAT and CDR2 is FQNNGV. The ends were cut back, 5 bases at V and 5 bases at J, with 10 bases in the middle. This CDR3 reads CASSPRDNEQYF. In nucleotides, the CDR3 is TGTGCCAGCAGCCCCCGGGACAACGAGCAGTACTTC.

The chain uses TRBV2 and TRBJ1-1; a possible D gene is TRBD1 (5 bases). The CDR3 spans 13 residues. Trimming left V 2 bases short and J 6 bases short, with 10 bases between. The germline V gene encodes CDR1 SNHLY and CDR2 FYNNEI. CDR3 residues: CASSELQGPEAFF. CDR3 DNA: TGTGCCAGCAGTGAACTGCAGGGCCCTGAAGCTTTCTTT.

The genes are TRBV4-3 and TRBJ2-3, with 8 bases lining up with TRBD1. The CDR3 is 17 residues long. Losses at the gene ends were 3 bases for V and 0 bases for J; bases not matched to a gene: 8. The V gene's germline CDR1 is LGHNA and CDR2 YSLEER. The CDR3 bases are TGCGCCAGCAGCCACGCAGGGGGCCAAACCAGCACAGATACGCAGTATTTT. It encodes CASSHAGGQTSTDTQYF.

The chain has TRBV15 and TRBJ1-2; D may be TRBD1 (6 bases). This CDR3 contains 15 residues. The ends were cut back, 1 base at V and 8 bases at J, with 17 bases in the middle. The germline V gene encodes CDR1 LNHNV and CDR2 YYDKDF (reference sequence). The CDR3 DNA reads TGTGCCACCAGCAGAGGCGGGACAACCGGGAGGGGCTACACCTTC. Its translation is CATSRGGTTGRGYTF.

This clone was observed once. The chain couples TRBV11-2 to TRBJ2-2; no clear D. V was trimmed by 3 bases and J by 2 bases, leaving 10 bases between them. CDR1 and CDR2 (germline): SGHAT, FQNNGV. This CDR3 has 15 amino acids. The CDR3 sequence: CASSLFGRNTGELFF. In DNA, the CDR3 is TGTGCCAGCAGCTTGTTTGGCAGAAACACCGGGGAGCTGTTTTTT.

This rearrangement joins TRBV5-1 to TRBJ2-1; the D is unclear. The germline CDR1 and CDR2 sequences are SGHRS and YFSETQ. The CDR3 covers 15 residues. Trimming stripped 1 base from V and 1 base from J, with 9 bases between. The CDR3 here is CASSLPAKSYNEQFF. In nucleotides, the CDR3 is TGCGCCAGCAGCTTGCCTGCTAAGTCCTACAATGAGCAGTTCTTC.

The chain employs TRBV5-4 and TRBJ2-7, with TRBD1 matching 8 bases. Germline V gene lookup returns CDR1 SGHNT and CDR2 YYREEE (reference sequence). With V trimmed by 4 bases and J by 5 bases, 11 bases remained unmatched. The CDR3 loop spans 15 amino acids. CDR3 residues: CASSPGGRGRDEQYF. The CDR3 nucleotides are TGTGCCAGCAGCCCTGGCGGCAGGGGGCGGGACGAGCAGTACTTC.

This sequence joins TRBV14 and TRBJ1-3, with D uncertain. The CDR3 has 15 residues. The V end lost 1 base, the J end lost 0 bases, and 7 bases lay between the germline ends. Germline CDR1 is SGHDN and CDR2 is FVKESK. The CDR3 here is CASSQVVSSGNTIYF. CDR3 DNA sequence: TGTGCCAGCAGCCAAGTCGTATCCTCTGGAAACACCATATATTTT.

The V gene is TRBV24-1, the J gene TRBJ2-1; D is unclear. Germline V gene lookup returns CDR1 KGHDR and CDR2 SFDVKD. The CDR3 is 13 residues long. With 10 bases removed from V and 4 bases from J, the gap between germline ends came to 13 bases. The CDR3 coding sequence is TGTGCCACGGCAGATCCAGGATACAATGAGCAGTTCTTC. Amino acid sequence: CATADPGYNEQFF.